The next 20 T cell receptor beta chains were all read from a single sample in a study of cytomegalovirus exposure and HLA in healthy donors. The PCR used 60 Vbeta and 13 Jbeta primers. Repertoires were generated with immunoSEQ multiplex PCR, while TCRdb's copy carries only in-frame clones and drops some. The table records about 160,000 clones, around 78% of them present only once. Specimen: PBMCs. Receptors were obtained from a woman between 40 and 50 years old in good health and CMV-seronegative.

The rearrangement joins TRBV27 to TRBJ1-1; unclear D gene. Germline CDR1 reads MNHEY; CDR2 reads SMNVEV (reference sequence). Trimming stripped 5 bases from V and 1 base from J, with 14 bases between. This CDR3 has 15 amino acids. CDR3 coding DNA: TGTGCCAGCAGTCCCGGGCGGGATGGGAACACTGAAGCTTTCTTT. This translates into CASSPGRDGNTEAFF.

The chain carries TRBV5-6 and TRBJ2-7; TRBD2 might be the D (6 bases). This CDR3 comprises 16 residues. The germline V gene has CDR1 SGHDT and CDR2 YYEEEE. The V gene lost 1 base and the J gene lost 2 bases, with 16 bases spanning the gap. The chain's CDR3 is CASSLLGRTGTYEQYF. The CDR3 DNA reads TGTGCCAGCAGCTTGTTAGGGAGGACCGGTACCTACGAGCAGTACTTC.

This chain links TRBV5-1 with TRBJ1-4, with TRBD1 matching over 7 bases. Germline V gene data show CDR1 as SGHRS and CDR2 as YFSETQ. This CDR3 has 15 amino acids. The V and J ends lost 1 base and 4 bases, in that order; junction bases with no gene match: 4. CDR3 residues: CASSLMTGSNEKLFF. The CDR3, as DNA: TGCGCCAGCAGCTTGATGACAGGGAGTAATGAAAAACTGTTTTTT.

This chain connects TRBV19 to TRBJ1-5; TRBD1 matches 7 bases. J gave up 8 bases and V 6 bases, and 7 bases lay outside the gene matches. Looked up from germline, CDR1 is LNHDA and CDR2 is SQIVND (reference sequence). The CDR3 extends over 13 amino acids. CDR3 nucleotides: TGTGCCAGTAGATATCTCCAGGGGGAGCCCCAGCATTTT. Translated: CASRYLQGEPQHF.

This chain uses TRBV7-9 with TRBJ1-1, with D perhaps matching TRBD1 (6 bases). The CDR3 has 15 amino acids. The V and J ends lost 4 bases and 8 bases respectively, with 20 bases between them. CDR1 and CDR2 from the germline V gene are SEHNR and FQNEAQ (reference sequence). The CDR3 loop reads CASSSPLTGFAEAFF. For the CDR3, the DNA is TGTGCCAGCAGCTCCCCCCTTACAGGGTTTGCCGAAGCTTTCTTT.

This clone has more than one count but fewer than ten. The chain combines TRBV30 with TRBJ2-5; 12 bases agree with TRBD2. Germline CDR1 GTSNPN, CDR2 SVGIG (reference sequence). V was pared by 3 bases and J by 7 bases, with 15 bases of the junction left unmatched. The CDR3 covers 17 residues. CDR3 sequence reads: CAWSPKTSGSSTATQYF. Here the CDR3 DNA reads TGTGCCTGGAGCCCCAAGACTAGCGGGAGTAGTACGGCGACCCAGTACTTC.

The chain recombines TRBV7-3 with TRBJ2-2; D is uncertain. The CDR3 length is 15 residues. Deletions cut 2 bases from V and 5 bases from J, with 12 bases between. The germline V gene encodes CDR1 SGHTA and CDR2 FQGTGA. CDR3 residues: CASSLGLVDTGELFF. The DNA of the CDR3 is TGTGCCAGCAGCTTAGGTCTAGTGGATACCGGGGAGCTGTTTTTT.

The chain has TRBV6-7 and TRBJ2-5, with a weak D call TRBD1 (5 bases). TRBV6-7 is filed as an ORF, its function uncertain. The CDR3 covers 8 residues. V was cut by 11 bases and J by 14 bases, with 12 bases left in between. The CDR3 protein is CAPQGPYF. CDR3 bases: TGTGCCCCCCAGGGCCCTTACTTC.

About this clone: One junction end disagrees with the germline gene, perhaps due to a read error. The chain has TRBV2 and TRBJ2-7, with D maybe TRBD1 (7 bases). The CDR3 is made up of 14 amino acids. Germline V gene lookup returns CDR1 SNHLY and CDR2 FYNNEI. CDR3 sequence reads: CASKGPLTSPRGEF. The CDR3 bases are TGTGCCAGCAAAGGCCCCTTGACTAGTCCCAGGGGGGAATTC.

The chain recombines TRBV5-1 with TRBJ2-5, with D tentatively TRBD1 (7 bases). Germline lookup yields CDR1 SGHRS and CDR2 YFSETQ. Deletions cut 3 bases from V and 9 bases from J, with 18 bases between. The CDR3 runs 14 residues. CDR3 amino acids: CASSSTGTDSAQYF. Written as DNA, the CDR3 is TGCGCCAGCAGCTCGACAGGGACTGACTCAGCCCAGTACTTC. Drawing the rest from reference TRBV5-1 and TRBJ2-5, the complete variable domain is KAGVTQTPRYLIKTRGQQVTLSCSPISGHRSVSWYQQTPGQGLQFLFEYFSETQRNKGNFPGRFSGRQFSNSRSEMNVSTLELGDSALYLCASSSTGTDSAQYFGPGTRLLVL.

This chain connects TRBV4-2 to TRBJ1-1, with 8 bases lining up with TRBD1. Germline V CDR1 and CDR2: LGHNA, YNFKEQ. The junction had 6 bases not matched to a gene; V was cut back by 4 bases and J by 8 bases. This CDR3 has 13 residues. DNA of the CDR3: TGTGCCAGCAGCCTTGCCCGGGACAGGGAAGCTTTCTTT. This gives the protein CASSLARDREAFF.

This clone came up a few times. The junction does not match germline at one end; this may be a read error. The rearrangement joins TRBV18 to TRBJ1-1; TRBD1 matches at 9 bases. CDR3 length: 14 residues. Germline V gene lookup returns CDR1 KGHSH and CDR2 LQKENI. CDR3 sequence reads: CASSPSGTGSPAVF. Written as DNA, the CDR3 is TGTGCCAGCTCACCATCCGGGACAGGGTCCCCCGCTGTCTTT.

The V gene is TRBV28, the J gene TRBJ2-5; the D gene is possibly TRBD1 (5 bases). V lost 4 bases and J 2 bases, leaving 11 bases between the germline ends. Germline loops: CDR1 MDHEN, CDR2 SYDVKM. The CDR3 has 14 amino acids. This CDR3 reads CASSSPQGQETQYF. The CDR3 coding sequence is TGTGCCAGCAGTTCCCCGCAGGGACAAGAGACCCAGTACTTC.

This CDR3 reads CASTGGFNQPQHF. As DNA, the CDR3 is TGTGCCAGCACAGGGGGTTTCAATCAGCCCCAGCATTTT. The chain recombines TRBV2 with TRBJ1-5; 7 bases map to TRBD1. V lost 7 bases, J lost 3 bases, and 3 bases stayed unmatched. The CDR3 runs to 13 residues. Germline V lookup: CDR1 SNHLY, CDR2 FYNNEI. Complete variable domain (other parts from reference TRBV2 and TRBJ1-5): EPEVTQTPSHQVTQMGQEVILRCVPISNHLYFYWYRQILGQKVEFLVSFYNNEISEKSEIFDDQFSVERPDGSNFTLKIRSTKLEDSAMYFCASTGGFNQPQHFGDGTRLSIL.

The chain carries TRBV6-1 and TRBJ1-1; unclear D gene. In germline, CDR1 is MNHNS, CDR2 SASEGT. V was trimmed by 6 bases and J by 1 base, leaving 12 bases between them. The CDR3 consists of 14 residues. The CDR3 DNA reads TGTGCCAGCAGGAGTGGGCAGACGAACACTGAAGCTTTCTTT. Translated, it gives CASRSGQTNTEAFF.

This chain's CDR3 is CASSQVGEPDTEAFF. As DNA, the CDR3 is TGCGCCAGCAGCCAAGTTGGAGAGCCCGACACTGAAGCTTTCTTT. This chain uses TRBV4-1 with TRBJ1-1; D is unresolved. The CDR3 is 15 amino acids. The germline V and J ends were trimmed by 1 base and 3 bases, with 12 bases remaining between them. CDR1 is MGHRA and CDR2 is YSYEKL in the germline V gene.

The chain joins TRBV27 to TRBJ2-1; weak D call: TRBD1 (5 bases). The length of the CDR3 is 14 residues. From germline, CDR1 is MNHEY and CDR2 SMNVEV (reference sequence). V lost 7 bases and J lost 11, with 21 bases in between. CDR3 DNA sequence: TGTGCCAGCAAACTTGACAGAAGGATATCCCAGCAGTTCTTC. This translates into CASKLDRRISQQFF.

This chain links TRBV9 with TRBJ2-5, with TRBD2 identical over 11 bases. J lost 4 bases, V lost 4 bases, and 3 bases had no gene match. CDR1 is SGDLS, CDR2 YYNGEE, per germline. The CDR3 covers 14 residues. CDR3 sequence (DNA): TGTGCCAGCAGCCCTGGACTAGCGGGAGAGACCCAGTACTTC. Translated: CASSPGLAGETQYF.

The rearrangement links TRBV11-2 to TRBJ2-1; D unclear. The CDR3 covers 16 residues. CDR1 is SGHAT, CDR2 FQNNGV, per germline. The V and J ends lost 1 base and 0 bases respectively, with 10 bases between them. The CDR3 DNA sequence: TGTGCCAGCAGCTTAGCGGCGGATAGCTCCTACAATGAGCAGTTCTTC. Amino acids: CASSLAADSSYNEQFF.

The chain uses TRBV5-1 and TRBJ2-7; 7 bases match TRBD1. This CDR3 region has 13 residues. V lost 0 bases to trimming and J lost 7 bases; unmatched junction nucleotides: 4. Per germline, CDR1 SGHRS and CDR2 YFSETQ. In DNA, the CDR3 is TGCGCCAGCAGCTTGGAGTCAGGGGGAGAGCAGTACTTC. This gives the protein CASSLESGGEQYF.